Below, 25 T cell receptor beta chains from the same sample are listed, as sequenced in a study of immune evolution from preneoplasia to lung adenocarcinoma. Sequencing used immunoSEQ multiplex PCR; TCRdb keeps in-frame clones, though not all of them. The profile shows more than 4,000 clones, roughly three quarters of them singletons. The sequenced sample consisted of FFPE invasive lung adenocarcinoma tissue. The origin of the receptors is a person between 65 and 79 years old with invasive lung adenocarcinoma. Some clones in this sample may be carry-over from other donors' samples.

Of note for this clone: This specimen includes other DNA sequences encoding the same CDR3. The gene calls are TRBV9 and TRBJ1-1; D is possibly TRBD1 (5 bases). The length of the CDR3 is 16 residues. The V end was cut by 3 bases, the J end by 4 bases, with 19 bases between. CDR1 and CDR2 from the germline V gene are SGDLS and YYNGEE. Here the CDR3 DNA reads TGTGCCAGCAGCGAGACCCACGGGACTTGGGGCACTGAAGCTTTCTTT. Its protein product is CASSETHGTWGTEAFF.

A word on this clone: This sample also contains other DNA sequences that code for the same CDR3. CDR3 loop: CSVDNTEAFF. For the CDR3, the DNA is TGCAGCGTTGACAACACTGAAGCTTTCTTT. The rearrangement joins TRBV29-1 to TRBJ1-1; D gene ambiguous. The CDR3 length is 10 residues. Trimming removed 3 bases at V and 2 bases at J, with 1 base between. Germline CDR1 SQVTM, CDR2 ANQGSEA.

Only a few counts were recorded for this clone. V usage is TRBV7-9 and J usage is TRBJ2-1, with D possibly TRBD2 on 6 matching bases. CDR1 is SEHNR, CDR2 FQNEAQ, per germline (reference sequence). V dropped 2 bases and J dropped 3 bases, with 14 bases sitting between them. This CDR3 has 16 residues. The CDR3 loop is CASSLLKGSGYNEQFF. The CDR3 coding sequence is TGTGCCAGCAGCTTACTGAAGGGTAGCGGCTACAATGAGCAGTTCTTC.

The V call is TRBV11-3, the J call TRBJ2-2; possible D gene TRBD1, 6 bases. Germline V gene lookup returns CDR1 SGHNT and CDR2 YENEEA. V lost 4 bases to trimming and J lost 7 bases, with 10 bases between them. The CDR3 consists of 13 residues. CDR3 in amino acids: CASSSRGSGELFF. DNA for the CDR3: TGTGCCAGCAGCTCAAGGGGGAGCGGGGAGCTGTTTTTT.

This clone was picked up a small number of times. The chain uses TRBV7-2 and TRBJ2-7; 9 nucleotides agree with TRBD1. The trim removed 3 bases at V and 5 bases at J, leaving 5 bases unmatched. This CDR3 contains 14 residues. CDR1 is SGHTA and CDR2 is FQGNSA in the germline V gene. CDR3 residues: CASSFRDRDHEQYF. In DNA, the CDR3 is TGTGCCAGCAGCTTCCGGGACAGGGACCACGAGCAGTACTTC.

The rearrangement joins TRBV5-1 to TRBJ2-1; TRBD1 matches at 9 bases. The CDR3 is 15 amino acids. V lost 3 bases, J lost 4 bases, and 5 bases stayed unmatched. From germline, CDR1 is SGHRS and CDR2 YFSETQ. The CDR3, as DNA: TGCGCCAGCAGCTCAACGGGACAGGGATACAATGAGCAGTTCTTC. Translating gives CASSSTGQGYNEQFF.

The chain combines TRBV11-3 with TRBJ1-1; 10 nucleotides align to TRBD1. With V trimmed by 3 bases and J by 7 bases, 5 bases remained unmatched. The CDR3 length is 14 residues. Germline V lookup: CDR1 SGHNT, CDR2 YENEEA. This chain's CDR3 is CASSLTGGFGEAFF. As DNA, the CDR3 is TGTGCCAGCAGCTTGACAGGGGGCTTCGGTGAAGCTTTCTTT.

The V and J genes are TRBV15 and TRBJ1-2; tentative D call: TRBD1 (5 bases). There are 13 residues in the CDR3. V lost 0 bases and J lost 7, with 9 bases in between. Germline CDR1 reads LNHNV; CDR2 reads YYDKDF (reference sequence). CDR3 loop: CATSRDRVSGYTF. CDR3 DNA: TGTGCCACCAGCAGAGACAGGGTTAGTGGCTACACCTTC.

The chain couples TRBV18 to TRBJ2-7; D unresolved. The CDR3 loop spans 13 amino acids. V was clipped by 0 bases and J by 7 bases, with 10 bases between them. Germline V CDR1 and CDR2: KGHSH, LQKENI. Here the CDR3 reads CASSPPSAREQYF. In nucleotides, the CDR3 is TGTGCCAGCTCACCACCGTCAGCGCGTGAGCAGTACTTC.

About this clone: One junction end does not reproduce the germline sequence, and a read error may be involved. This same CDR3 is encoded by further DNA sequences in the sample. The chain joins TRBV28 to TRBJ1-5, with 8 positions matching TRBD1. The length of the CDR3 is 15 residues. The V gene's germline CDR1 is MDHEN and CDR2 SYDVKM. CDR3: CASKTSGGENQPQHF. CDR3 sequence (DNA): TGTGCCAGCAAAACGTCAGGGGGCGAAAATCAACCCCAGCATTTT.

A word on this clone: One junction end does not reproduce the germline sequence, and a read error may be involved. The chain uses TRBV30 and TRBJ1-6, with TRBD1 matching over 7 bases. Germline CDR1 GTSNPN, CDR2 SVGIG (reference sequence). The CDR3 loop spans 13 amino acids. CDR3 in DNA: TGTGCCCGCCAGGGACAGATTAATTTACCCCTCCACTTT. This translates into CARQGQINLPLHF.

A note on this clone: Other DNA sequences of this sample code for an identical CDR3. The chain is built from TRBV7-9 and TRBJ1-1, with D unresolved. CDR1 SEHNR and CDR2 FQNEAQ come from the germline V gene (reference sequence). This CDR3 has 15 amino acids. Trimming took 4 bases from V and 5 from J, leaving 17 bases between them. CDR3 nucleotides: TGTGCCAGCAGCTGGGGTGAAGCCACGAGGACTGAAGCTTTCTTT. This translates into CASSWGEATRTEAFF.

The V call is TRBV14, the J call TRBJ1-2, with 9 nucleotides matching TRBD1. There are 15 residues in the CDR3. V dropped 4 bases and J dropped 4; count of bases not matched to a gene: 7. Germline CDR1 SGHDN, CDR2 FVKESK. CDR3 protein: CASSLTGTGFYGYTF. In DNA, the CDR3 is TGTGCCAGCAGCCTAACCGGGACAGGGTTCTATGGCTACACCTTC.

The chain joins TRBV5-7 to TRBJ2-2; 8 bases match TRBD1. TRBV5-7 is an ORF, with its function uncertain. The CDR3 loop spans 15 amino acids. V lost 6 bases, J lost 3 bases, and 7 bases stayed unmatched. CDR3 sequence (DNA): TGTGCCAGCAAACCAGGGACAGGTTACACCGGGGAGCTGTTTTTT. As protein: CASKPGTGYTGELFF.

This clone was seen only a few times. Written as DNA, the CDR3 is TGCGCCAGCAGACCAGCTGTTTTCACAGATACGCAGTATTTT. The encoded protein is CASRPAVFTDTQYF. The V call is TRBV5-1, the J call TRBJ2-3; D gene unclear. V was clipped by 5 bases and J by 2 bases, with 12 bases between them. Germline V gene data show CDR1 as SGHRS and CDR2 as YFSETQ. The CDR3 is 14 residues long.

The chain carries TRBV15 and TRBJ2-5, with 9 bases fitting TRBD2. The CDR3 totals 14 residues. Germline V lookup: CDR1 LNHNV, CDR2 YYDKDF (reference sequence). V was pared by 1 base and J by 4 bases, with 1 base of the junction left unmatched. Here the CDR3 DNA reads TGTGCCACCAGCAGAGCGACTAGCGGAGAGACCCAGTACTTC. Translating gives CATSRATSGETQYF.

By sample fraction, this clone is medium-sized. This chain joins TRBV5-4 and TRBJ2-2, with TRBD2 matching 9 bases. This CDR3 spans 15 amino acids. Germline V gene data show CDR1 as SGHNT and CDR2 as YYREEE (reference sequence). The V gene end was trimmed by 2 bases and the J gene end by 6 bases; junction bases not matched to a gene: 5. The CDR3 sequence: CASSFPGTSPGELFF. CDR3 DNA: TGTGCCAGCAGCTTTCCCGGGACTAGCCCCGGGGAGCTGTTTTTT.

The gene calls are TRBV7-2 and TRBJ2-2; 8 bases line up with TRBD1. Germline CDR1 is SGHTA and CDR2 is FQGNSA. V dropped 5 bases and J dropped 0; count of bases not matched to a gene: 8. This CDR3 is built from 17 residues. DNA of the CDR3: TGTGCCAGCAGCCCTCGGAGGGGACAGGCGAACACCGGGGAGCTGTTTTTT. Protein product: CASSPRRGQANTGELFF.

The rearrangement joins TRBV4-1 to TRBJ1-5; D is unclear. CDR3 size: 14 residues. Germline V lookup: CDR1 MGHRA, CDR2 YSYEKL. V gave up 5 bases and J gave up 7 bases, with 15 bases separating them. CDR3 coding DNA: TGCGCCAGCAGCTCCCCGGAGTCGGGGCAGCCCCAGCATTTT. This encodes CASSSPESGQPQHF.

V and J are TRBV4-1 and TRBJ2-1; D possibly corresponds to TRBD1 (5 bases). From germline, CDR1 is MGHRA and CDR2 YSYEKL. Trimming pared 0 bases from V and 4 bases from J, leaving 13 bases between. This CDR3 is built from 16 residues. The CDR3 is CASSQDVGADYNEQFF. As DNA, the CDR3 is TGCGCCAGCAGCCAAGATGTTGGGGCCGATTACAATGAGCAGTTCTTC.

This sequence joins TRBV4-2 and TRBJ2-2; D remains ambiguous. This CDR3 has 12 residues. Between the trimmed V and J ends, which lost 0 bases and 11 bases, there was a span of 7 bases. CDR1 and CDR2 from the germline V gene are LGHNA and YNFKEQ. CDR3: CASSQETGELFF. The CDR3 nucleotides are TGTGCCAGCAGCCAAGAGACTGGCGAGCTGTTTTTT.

V and J are TRBV18 and TRBJ2-3, with 14 bases fitting TRBD2. Trimming cost V 3 bases and J 6 bases; bases outside gene matches: 5. The CDR3 is 16 amino acids. Per the germline V gene, CDR1 is KGHSH and CDR2 is LQKENI. The CDR3 DNA is TGTGCCAGCTCACCGGGGGGACTAGCGGGAGAGGATACGCAGTATTTT. This translates into CASSPGGLAGEDTQYF. The full variable domain, completed using reference TRBV18 and TRBJ2-3, is NAGVMQNPRHLVRRRGQEARLRCSPMKGHSHVYWYRQLPEEGLKFMVYLQKENIIDESGMPKERFSAEFPKEGPSILRIQQVVRGDSAAYFCASSPGGLAGEDTQYFGPGTRLTVL.

This clone showed up just a few times. The rearrangement uses TRBV4-2 and TRBJ1-6; tentatively, D is TRBD1 (6 bases). Trimming removed 0 bases from V and 7 bases from J, with 10 bases in between. Germline V lookup: CDR1 LGHNA, CDR2 YNFKEQ. The CDR3 consists of 15 residues. CDR3 sequence: CASSQDRQGNSPLHF. CDR3 bases: TGTGCCAGCAGCCAAGATAGGCAGGGGAATTCACCCCTCCACTTT.

This clone was counted a single time. The genes are TRBV5-4 and TRBJ2-1, with 9 bases matching TRBD2. This CDR3 spans 15 amino acids. Trimming at V came to 0 bases and at J to 7 bases, leaving 5 bases not matched to a gene. CDR1 and CDR2 (germline): SGHNT, YYREEE (reference sequence). The CDR3 is CASSLELAGRNEQFF. The CDR3 bases are TGTGCCAGCAGCTTGGAACTAGCGGGCAGGAATGAGCAGTTCTTC.

A note on this clone: This specimen includes other DNA sequences encoding the same CDR3. CDR3 protein: CASSQVPQLAGGTDTQYF. In DNA form, the CDR3 reads TGCGCCAGCAGCCAAGTCCCCCAGCTAGCGGGGGGCACAGATACGCAGTATTTT. This chain uses TRBV4-1 with TRBJ2-3, with 10 bases matching TRBD2. The junction had 8 bases not matched to a gene; V was cut back by 1 base and J by 1 base. The CDR3 has 18 amino acids. The germline V gene encodes CDR1 MGHRA and CDR2 YSYEKL.